The sequence of this T cell receptor beta chain was determined in a study of CD8 T cell repertoires and HIV-1 epitope variants. Study in general: Separate wells received one of Twenty-five Gag or Nef variant peptides. IL-2, IL-7 and IL-15 were added on days 3 and 7 of roughly ten-day cultures.

On the immunoSEQ platform, TCR beta CDR3s were sequenced at survey depth. Sequencing used immunoSEQ multiplex PCR; TCRdb keeps in-frame clones, though not all of them. The sample has around 5,700 clones, 60% to 75% seen once; the top ten hold approximately 47%. Study results and caveats: Four to six clonotypes recognized Nef KF9, one HW9, none TAALDMSHF.

Trimming took 8 bases from V and 2 from J; bases not matched to a gene: 6. This CDR3 region has 14 residues. Germline V gene sequence: CDR1 MDHEN, CDR2 SYDVKM. About this clone itself: The target antigen is unknown.

Sequences were obtained from cultured CD8+ T cells derived from PBMCs. The chain uses TRBV28 and TRBJ2-7; TRBD1 aligns across 10 bases. The clonotype originates from a male donor with HIV. The CDR3: CASGGQGETYEQYF. CDR3 DNA: TGTGCCAGCGGTGGACAGGGGGAAACCTACGAGCAGTACTTC.